What follows are 26 T cell receptor beta chains derived from one specimen sequenced in a study of cytomegalovirus exposure and HLA in healthy donors (dated by TCRdb to 2016 to 2017). Library construction relied on the immunoSEQ multiplex PCR assay. A mixture of 60 forward primers for TCR Vbeta segments and 13 reverse primers for TCR Jbeta segments was used in the multiplex PCR. TCRdb took over this immuneACCESS table, retaining in-frame rearrangements with V and J assigned. Such tables are incomplete; in checked studies, under half of the missing clones stem from an unresolved V gene, and the remainder is unexplained. The sample profile shows roughly 100,000 clones; 65% to 80% of them were found once. Over 3% of the sample lies in the top ten. The sequenced sample consisted of PBMCs. The receptor source for this set is a woman between 35 and 50 years old in good health and CMV-seronegative.

V is TRBV2 and J is TRBJ1-5; no definite D call. Trimming removed 4 bases from V and 2 bases from J, with 9 bases in between. Germline CDR1 and CDR2: SNHLY and FYNNEI. The length of the CDR3 is 14 residues. The CDR3 reads CASSVLGGNQPQHF. The CDR3 bases are TGTGCCAGCAGTGTTTTGGGAGGCAATCAGCCCCAGCATTTT.

This chain joins TRBV6-1 and TRBJ1-6; no firm D call. Looked up from germline, CDR1 is MNHNS and CDR2 is SASEGT. The CDR3 is 13 amino acids. V was cut by 6 bases and J by 3 bases, with 6 bases left in between. The CDR3 DNA reads as TGTGCCAGCAGGGCGGACTATAATTCACCCCTCCACTTT. This translates into CASRADYNSPLHF.

CDR3 region: CASSPFEGARSGANVLTF. CDR3 in DNA: TGCGCCAGCAGCCCCTTTGAAGGGGCCCGCTCCGGGGCCAACGTCCTGACTTTC. This chain joins TRBV5-1 and TRBJ2-6; D may be TRBD1 (5 bases). Between the trimmed V and J ends, which lost 4 bases and 4 bases, there was a span of 21 bases. Germline V lookup: CDR1 SGHRS, CDR2 YFSETQ. The CDR3 loop spans 18 amino acids.

This clone was recorded once. This chain links TRBV29-1 with TRBJ2-3; tentatively, D is TRBD2 (5 bases). V lost 4 bases to trimming and J lost 6 bases, with 17 bases between them. Germline V gene sequence: CDR1 SQVTM, CDR2 ANQGSEA. The CDR3 consists of 14 residues. CDR3 protein: CSVGVLDRSDTQYF. Here the CDR3 DNA reads TGCAGCGTTGGTGTACTAGATCGCTCCGATACGCAGTATTTT.

The chain couples TRBV11-3 to TRBJ2-3; 7 bases are shared with TRBD2. This CDR3 spans 13 amino acids. V shed 3 bases and J 4 bases; nucleotides not matched to a gene: 1. CDR1 SGHNT and CDR2 YENEEA come from the germline V gene. The CDR3 sequence is CASSFGGADTQYF. CDR3 bases: TGTGCCAGCAGCTTTGGGGGGGCAGATACGCAGTATTTT. The full variable domain, with the rest looked up from reference TRBV11-3 and TRBJ2-3, is EAGVVQSPRYKIIEKKQPVAFWCNPISGHNTLYWYLQNLGQGPELLIRYENEEAVDDSQLPKDRFSAERLKGVDSTLKIQPAELGDSAVYLCASSFGGADTQYFGPGTRLTVL.

The genes are TRBV19 and TRBJ1-4; TRBD1 agrees at 9 bases. The CDR3 runs 13 residues. The germline CDR1 and CDR2 sequences are LNHDA and SQIVND (reference sequence). J was trimmed by 7 bases and V by 7 bases; bases with no gene match: 4. The CDR3 spells CASTEDRGEKLFF. CDR3 DNA: TGTGCCAGTACCGAGGACAGGGGTGAAAAACTGTTTTTT.

The rearrangement links TRBV2 to TRBJ1-5, with 12 nucleotides matching TRBD1. Per the germline V gene, CDR1 is SNHLY and CDR2 is FYNNEI. The CDR3 sequence is 18 residues long. Germline trimming cut 4 bases from V and 0 bases from J; bases unmatched to any gene: 7. The CDR3: CASSARDRGLHSNQPQHF. CDR3 in DNA: TGTGCCAGCAGTGCCCGGGACAGGGGGCTCCATAGCAATCAGCCCCAGCATTTT. Supplemented by reference TRBV2 and TRBJ1-5, the full variable domain reads EPEVTQTPSHQVTQMGQEVILRCVPISNHLYFYWYRQILGQKVEFLVSFYNNEISEKSEIFDDQFSVERPDGSNFTLKIRSTKLEDSAMYFCASSARDRGLHSNQPQHFGDGTRLSIL.

This clone was observed a handful of times. V usage is TRBV4-2 and J usage is TRBJ2-5, with 7 bases lining up with TRBD2. The CDR3 covers 13 residues. The germline gives CDR1 LGHNA, CDR2 YNFKEQ. V gave up 2 bases and J gave up 11 bases; unmatched junction bases: 8. CDR3 protein: CASSQNAGVQQYF. In nucleotides, the CDR3 is TGTGCCAGCAGCCAAAATGCGGGAGTTCAGCAGTACTTC.

V usage is TRBV6-1 and J usage is TRBJ1-2, with D unresolved. Germline CDR1 reads MNHNS; CDR2 reads SASEGT. Trimming took off 3 bases at V and 5 bases at J, with 19 bases between the two ends. CDR3 size: 16 residues. This CDR3 is CASSEKGQWRGYGYTF. CDR3 DNA sequence: TGTGCCAGCAGTGAGAAGGGCCAGTGGAGAGGGTATGGCTACACCTTC.

A few counts support this clone. The chain joins TRBV5-4 to TRBJ2-1, with D perhaps TRBD2 (6 bases). From germline, CDR1 is SGHNT and CDR2 YYREEE (reference sequence). This CDR3 comprises 16 residues. The V end lost 0 bases, the J end lost 7 bases, and 17 bases lay between the germline ends. The CDR3 DNA is TGTGCCAGCAGCTTGGAGAGCAGGTTTGGGGGGAATGAGCAGTTCTTC. This codes for CASSLESRFGGNEQFF.

This chain joins TRBV7-2 and TRBJ1-2, with 7 bases identical to TRBD1. CDR1 and CDR2 from the germline V gene are SGHTA and FQGNSA. The CDR3 has 13 amino acids. The J segment lost 7 bases and the V segment lost 2 bases, leaving 4 bases of the junction unmatched. For the CDR3, the DNA is TGTGCCAGCAGCTTAAGAACAGGGGCTGGCTACACCTTC. It translates to CASSLRTGAGYTF.

The J gene is TRBJ1-1, the V gene TRBV6-5, with D possibly being TRBD1 (5 bases). The CDR3 loop spans 14 amino acids. Per the germline V gene, CDR1 is MNHEY and CDR2 is SVGAGI. V lost 11 bases and J 2 bases, leaving 18 bases between the germline ends. Here the CDR3 reads CAGGGGRSNTEAFF. CDR3 nucleotides: TGTGCCGGCGGGGGAGGCAGGTCAAACACTGAAGCTTTCTTT.

The chain is built from TRBV4-3 and TRBJ2-1, with a possible D match to TRBD2 (7 bases). There are 16 residues in the CDR3. V lost 4 bases, J lost 5 bases, and 18 bases lay in between. In germline, CDR1 is LGHNA, CDR2 YSLEER. The CDR3 region has the DNA TGCGCCAGCAGCCTTCGCCTAGCGGAGGGGGACAATGAGCAGTTCTTC. This gives the protein CASSLRLAEGDNEQFF.

V usage is TRBV7-2 and J usage is TRBJ1-2; D might be TRBD1 (6 bases). The germline CDR1 and CDR2 sequences are SGHTA and FQGNSA. V dropped 3 bases and J dropped 4 bases, with 9 bases sitting between them. This CDR3 is 13 amino acids long. The CDR3 is CASSFGTIYGYTF. The CDR3 DNA reads TGTGCCAGCAGCTTCGGGACAATCTATGGCTACACCTTC.

The chain has TRBV7-9 and TRBJ2-7, with 7 bases lining up with TRBD1. This CDR3 spans 14 amino acids. Germline values: CDR1 SEHNR, CDR2 FQNEAQ (reference sequence). V shed 2 bases, J shed 5 bases, and the junction held 6 bases outside the gene matches. CDR3 protein: CASSLPTQGNEQYF. Here the CDR3 DNA reads TGTGCCAGCAGCTTACCAACACAGGGGAACGAGCAGTACTTC. Filled out from reference TRBV7-9 and TRBJ2-7, the complete variable domain reads DTGVSQNPRHKITKRGQNVTFRCDPISEHNRLYWYRQTLGQGPEFLTYFQNEAQLEKSRLLSDRFSAERPKGSFSTLEIQRTEQGDSAMYLCASSLPTQGNEQYFGPGTRLTVT.

This clone was detected only once. The V gene is TRBV28, the J gene TRBJ1-4, with D perhaps TRBD1 (5 bases). CDR1 and CDR2 (germline): MDHEN, SYDVKM. The CDR3 spans 15 residues. V was trimmed by 3 bases and J by 11 bases, leaving 19 bases between them. CDR3 in amino acids: CASSFSGTEEGKLFF. For the CDR3, the DNA is TGTGCCAGCAGTTTCTCCGGGACCGAGGAGGGGAAACTGTTTTTT.

The rearrangement uses TRBV9 and TRBJ2-7; 9 bases map to TRBD2. The V segment lost 0 bases and the J segment 5 bases; nucleotides outside the gene matches: 6. The CDR3 is 15 residues long. The germline gives CDR1 SGDLS, CDR2 YYNGEE. CDR3 in DNA: TGTGCCAGCAGCGTAGGCCCCGTAGCGGGAGACGAGCAGTACTTC. This encodes CASSVGPVAGDEQYF.

The V call is TRBV28, the J call TRBJ1-1; no firm D call. Trimming shortened V by 4 bases and J by 1 base, and 16 bases separated the two germline ends. Germline V gene sequence: CDR1 MDHEN, CDR2 SYDVKM. The CDR3 covers 16 residues. The CDR3 sequence is CASSSPAAAPNTEAFF. The CDR3 DNA reads TGTGCCAGCAGTTCCCCCGCGGCAGCTCCGAACACTGAAGCTTTCTTT.

The chain recombines TRBV7-2 with TRBJ1-1; 7 positions match TRBD1. Germline V gene data show CDR1 as SGHTA and CDR2 as FQGNSA. Germline trimming cut 5 bases from V and 1 base from J; bases unmatched to any gene: 16. CDR3 length: 18 amino acids. As DNA, the CDR3 is TGTGCCAGCAGCACCCGGGACAGACAAAAGATAAAGAACACTGAAGCTTTCTTT. Its translation: CASSTRDRQKIKNTEAFF.

CDR3 in DNA: TGTGCCAGCAGCTTAATGCCAGGGGGCACCTCCTACGAGCAGTACTTC. This encodes CASSLMPGGTSYEQYF. This sequence joins TRBV7-2 and TRBJ2-5; 8 nucleotides match TRBD1. The last part of the DNA fits TRBJ2-7 better; the J call may be wrong. Germline V gene data show CDR1 as SGHTA and CDR2 as FQGNSA. The CDR3 extends over 16 amino acids.

J is TRBJ2-1 and V is TRBV27, with 7 bases identical to TRBD1. V gave up 1 base and J gave up 7 bases; unmatched junction bases: 7. Germline V CDR1 and CDR2: MNHEY, SMNVEV (reference sequence). The CDR3 sequence is 15 residues long. CDR3 in amino acids: CASSLLGGDGNEQFF. The CDR3 bases are TGTGCCAGCAGTTTATTAGGGGGCGACGGTAATGAGCAGTTCTTC.

The genes are TRBV6-1 and TRBJ1-5; D unclear. Per germline, CDR1 MNHNS and CDR2 SASEGT. Trimming shortened V by 3 bases and J by 0 bases, and 12 bases separated the two germline ends. CDR3 length equals 16 residues. The chain's CDR3 is CASSEGDYYSNQPQHF. The DNA for the CDR3 is TGTGCCAGCAGTGAGGGAGACTACTATAGCAATCAGCCCCAGCATTTT.

The J gene is TRBJ2-5, the V gene TRBV19; TRBD2 is a possible D gene (7 bases). Germline CDR1 and CDR2: LNHDA and SQIVND (reference sequence). The CDR3 extends over 16 amino acids. Trimming left V 6 bases short and J 0 bases short, with 17 bases between. The CDR3 reads CASRPGGASYQETQYF. CDR3 in DNA: TGTGCCAGTAGGCCGGGGGGCGCTTCGTACCAAGAGACCCAGTACTTC.

The chain links TRBV6-5 to TRBJ1-5, with D possibly being TRBD1 (6 bases). With 0 bases removed from V and 3 bases from J, the gap between germline ends came to 9 bases. Germline V CDR1 and CDR2: MNHEY, SVGAGI. The CDR3 is made up of 15 amino acids. The chain's CDR3 is CASSYSGGFNQPQHF. The CDR3 DNA reads TGTGCCAGCAGTTACTCAGGGGGTTTCAATCAGCCCCAGCATTTT.

This clone was counted only a few times. The J gene is TRBJ2-3, the V gene TRBV7-2; possibly TRBD1 for D (5 bases). Trimming shortened V by 5 bases and J by 4 bases, and 13 bases separated the two germline ends. The CDR3 length is 14 residues. Per germline, CDR1 SGHTA and CDR2 FQGNSA. The CDR3 sequence: CASSQQAMADTQYF. The CDR3 bases are TGTGCCAGCAGCCAACAGGCGATGGCAGATACGCAGTATTTT. Drawing the rest from reference TRBV7-2 and TRBJ2-3, the complete variable domain is GAGVSQSPSNKVTEKGKDVELRCDPISGHTALYWYRQSLGQGLEFLIYFQGNSAPDKSGLPSDRFSAERTGGSVSTLTIQRTQQEDSAVYLCASSQQAMADTQYFGPGTRLTVL.

The chain links TRBV7-2 to TRBJ2-1, with TRBD2 matching 9 bases. V gave up 2 bases and J gave up 5 bases; unmatched junction bases: 4. Germline V gene data show CDR1 as SGHTA and CDR2 as FQGNSA. This CDR3 is 15 amino acids long. CDR3 amino acids: CASSLWRGGNNEQFF. The DNA for the CDR3 is TGTGCCAGCAGCTTATGGCGGGGGGGTAACAATGAGCAGTTCTTC. Full variable domain (outside the CDR3, taken from reference TRBV7-2 and TRBJ2-1): GAGVSQSPSNKVTEKGKDVELRCDPISGHTALYWYRQSLGQGLEFLIYFQGNSAPDKSGLPSDRFSAERTGGSVSTLTIQRTQQEDSAVYLCASSLWRGGNNEQFFGPGTRLTVL.